The rows below give T cell receptor beta chains drawn from one sample of a study of blood T cell repertoires in COVID-19. Using immunoSEQ multiplex PCR, the repertoire was profiled, and TCRdb retains in-frame clones only, with some absent. In the table there are under 40,000 clones, approximately 94% of which are singletons. The sequencing sample was made of peripheral blood. The receptors come from a human donor with active COVID-19. The donor label of this sample is uncertain. Both conserved end residues are part of each CDR3. D genes are given only for firm matches. The size field is filled for only some rows; it gives once, few, many or a size class.

j_call d_call v_call clone_size cdr3_nt cdr3_aa
TRBJ1-6 TRBD1 TRBV19 NA TGTGCCAGTCACGGCAGGGGGTTTACACCCCTCCACTTT CASHGRGFTPLHF
TRBJ1-2 TRBD1 TRBV2 NA TGTGCCAGCGGGGGACAGCAAATGCGCTACACCTTC CASGGQQMRYTF
TRBJ2-3 TRBD1 TRBV6-5 NA TGTGCCAGCGACACAGGGGGCATAAATACGCAGTATTTT CASDTGGINTQYF
TRBJ2-5 TRBD1 TRBV18 NA TGTGCCAGCTCACCGACAGGGACCCAAGAGACCCAGTACTTC CASSPTGTQETQYF
TRBJ2-7 TRBD2 TRBV18 NA TGTGCCAGCTCACAGGGACTAGCGGGCAGCGAGCAGTACTTC CASSQGLAGSEQYF
TRBJ2-3 NA TRBV15 once TGTGCCACCAGCAGAGACTTAAGCACAGATACGCAGTATTTT CATSRDLSTDTQYF
TRBJ2-3 NA TRBV3-1/TRBV3-2 NA TGTGCCAGCAGCCAAGATGGTTACGGGGAGAGGGCCACAGATACGCAGTATTTT CASSQDGYGERATDTQYF
TRBJ2-1 NA TRBV18 NA TGTGCCAGCTCACCACCTTACGGGGGTAAAGAGGATGAGCAGTTCTTC CASSPPYGGKEDEQFF
TRBJ2-3 TRBD2 TRBV5-1 NA TGCGCCAGCAGCCCCGGGACTAGCCCCACAGATACGCAGTATTTT CASSPGTSPTDTQYF
TRBJ2-5 NA TRBV11-2 NA TGTGCCAGCAGCCTAGGACATGAAGAGACCCAGTACTTC CASSLGHEETQYF
TRBJ2-1 TRBD1 TRBV6-5 NA TGTGCCAGCAGCCTCAGGGACAGAGCCTACAATGAGCAGTTCTTC CASSLRDRAYNEQFF
TRBJ1-4 NA TRBV28 NA TGTGCCAGCAGTGCCCACACAGGAACAACTAATGAAAAACTGTTTTTT CASSAHTGTTNEKLFF
TRBJ1-1 TRBD1 TRBV11-3 NA TGTGCCAGCAGCTCGACAGGGGTTGTGAATGCTTTCTTT CASSSTGVVNAFF
TRBJ2-2 NA TRBV19 NA TGTGCCAGTAGTATAAGTCCTAGAACCGGGGAGCTGTTTTTT CASSISPRTGELFF
TRBJ2-5 NA TRBV4-1 NA TGCGCCAGCAGCCAACAGGGAAGGCGAGAGACCCAGTACTTC CASSQQGRRETQYF
TRBJ2-7 NA TRBV15 NA TGTGCCACCAGCACATTTTCCGGGAGAAGTGGCGAGCAGTACTTC CATSTFSGRSGEQYF